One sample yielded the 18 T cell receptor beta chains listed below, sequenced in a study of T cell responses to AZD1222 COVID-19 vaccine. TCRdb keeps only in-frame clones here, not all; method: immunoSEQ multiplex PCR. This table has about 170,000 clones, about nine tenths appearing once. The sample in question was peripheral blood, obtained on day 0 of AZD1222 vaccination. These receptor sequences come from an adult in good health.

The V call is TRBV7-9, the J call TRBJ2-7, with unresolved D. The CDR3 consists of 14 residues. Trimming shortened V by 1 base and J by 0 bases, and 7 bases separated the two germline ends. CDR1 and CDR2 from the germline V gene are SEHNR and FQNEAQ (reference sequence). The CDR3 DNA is TGTGCCAGCAGCTTAGAACTGAGCTCCTACGAGCAGTACTTC. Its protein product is CASSLELSSYEQYF.

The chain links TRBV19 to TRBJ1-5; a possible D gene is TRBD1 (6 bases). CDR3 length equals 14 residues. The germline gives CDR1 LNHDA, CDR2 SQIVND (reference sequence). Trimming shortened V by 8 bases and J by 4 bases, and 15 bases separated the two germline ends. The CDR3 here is CASGRGGANQPQHF. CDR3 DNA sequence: TGTGCCAGTGGGAGAGGGGGGGCTAATCAGCCCCAGCATTTT.

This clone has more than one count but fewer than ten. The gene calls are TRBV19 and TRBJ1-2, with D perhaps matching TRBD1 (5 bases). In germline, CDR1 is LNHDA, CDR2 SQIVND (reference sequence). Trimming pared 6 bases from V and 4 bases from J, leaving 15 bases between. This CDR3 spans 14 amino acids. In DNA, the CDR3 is TGTGCCAGTAGCCGGACACAGGTTCCCTATGGCTACACCTTC. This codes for CASSRTQVPYGYTF.

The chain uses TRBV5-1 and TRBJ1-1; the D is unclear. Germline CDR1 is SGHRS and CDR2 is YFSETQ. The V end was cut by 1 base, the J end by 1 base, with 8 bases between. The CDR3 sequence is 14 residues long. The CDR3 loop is CASSLRRENTEAFF. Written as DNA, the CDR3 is TGCGCCAGCAGCTTGCGGCGGGAGAACACTGAAGCTTTCTTT.

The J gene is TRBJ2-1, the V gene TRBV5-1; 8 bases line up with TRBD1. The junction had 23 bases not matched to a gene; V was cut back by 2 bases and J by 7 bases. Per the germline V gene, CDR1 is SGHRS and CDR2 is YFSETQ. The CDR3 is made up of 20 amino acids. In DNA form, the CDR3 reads TGCGCCAGCAGCTTTGGGACAGGCCCTAAACGTCTTGGACAGTTTAATGAGCAGTTCTTC. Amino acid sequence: CASSFGTGPKRLGQFNEQFF.

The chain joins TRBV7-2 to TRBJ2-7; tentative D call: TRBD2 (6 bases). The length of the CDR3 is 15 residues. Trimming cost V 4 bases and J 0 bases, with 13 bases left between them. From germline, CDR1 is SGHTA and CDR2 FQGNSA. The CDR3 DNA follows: TGTGCCAGCAGCTCCTTCGCGGGGAGCTCCTACGAGCAGTACTTC. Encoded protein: CASSSFAGSSYEQYF.

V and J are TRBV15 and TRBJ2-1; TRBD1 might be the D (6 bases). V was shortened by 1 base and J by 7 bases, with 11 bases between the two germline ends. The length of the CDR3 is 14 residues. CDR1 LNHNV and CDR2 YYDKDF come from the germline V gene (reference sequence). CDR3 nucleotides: TGTGCCACCAGCAGAGGGGGGCCTTATAATGAGCAGTTCTTC. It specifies CATSRGGPYNEQFF.

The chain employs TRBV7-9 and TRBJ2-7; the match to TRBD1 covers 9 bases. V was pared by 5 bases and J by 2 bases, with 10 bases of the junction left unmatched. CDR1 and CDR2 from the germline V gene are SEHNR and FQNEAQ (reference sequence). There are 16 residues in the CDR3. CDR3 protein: CASSAGQGLGAYEQYF. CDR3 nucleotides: TGTGCCAGCAGCGCGGGACAGGGTTTAGGGGCCTACGAGCAGTACTTC. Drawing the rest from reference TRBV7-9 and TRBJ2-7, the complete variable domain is DTGVSQNPRHKITKRGQNVTFRCDPISEHNRLYWYRQTLGQGPEFLTYFQNEAQLEKSRLLSDRFSAERPKGSFSTLEIQRTEQGDSAMYLCASSAGQGLGAYEQYFGPGTRLTVT.

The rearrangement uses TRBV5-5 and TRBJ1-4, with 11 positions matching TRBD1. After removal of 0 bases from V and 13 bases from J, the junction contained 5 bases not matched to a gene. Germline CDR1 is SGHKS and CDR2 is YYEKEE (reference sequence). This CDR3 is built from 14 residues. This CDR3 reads CASSLGTGGGGLFF. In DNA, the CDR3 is TGTGCCAGCAGCTTGGGGACAGGGGGCGGAGGACTGTTTTTT.

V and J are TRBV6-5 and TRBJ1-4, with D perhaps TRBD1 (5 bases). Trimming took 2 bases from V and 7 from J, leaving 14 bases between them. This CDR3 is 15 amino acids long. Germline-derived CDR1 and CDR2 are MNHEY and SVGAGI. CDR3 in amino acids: CASSYARGISEKLFF. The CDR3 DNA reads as TGTGCCAGCAGTTACGCAAGGGGTATAAGTGAAAAACTGTTTTTT.

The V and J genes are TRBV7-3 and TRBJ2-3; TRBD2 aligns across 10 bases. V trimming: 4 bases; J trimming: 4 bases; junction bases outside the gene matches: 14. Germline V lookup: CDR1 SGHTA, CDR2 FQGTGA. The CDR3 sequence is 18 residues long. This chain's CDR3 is CASSSSGGLAIPPDTQYF. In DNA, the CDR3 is TGTGCCAGCAGCTCGAGTGGGGGACTAGCGATTCCCCCAGATACGCAGTATTTT.

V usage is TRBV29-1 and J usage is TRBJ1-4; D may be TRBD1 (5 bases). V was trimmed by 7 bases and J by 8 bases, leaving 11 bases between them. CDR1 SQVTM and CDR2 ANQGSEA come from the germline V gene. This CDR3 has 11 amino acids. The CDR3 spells CSAAGGEKLFF. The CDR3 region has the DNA TGCAGCGCCGCGGGGGGGGAAAAACTGTTTTTT.

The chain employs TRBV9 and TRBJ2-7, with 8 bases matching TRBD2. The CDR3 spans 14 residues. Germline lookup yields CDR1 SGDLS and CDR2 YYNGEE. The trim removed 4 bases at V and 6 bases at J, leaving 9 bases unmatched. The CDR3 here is CASSPREGLGEQYF. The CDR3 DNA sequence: TGTGCCAGCAGCCCCCGGGAGGGGCTAGGCGAGCAGTACTTC.

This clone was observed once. CDR3 sequence: CASSLGASGGLTLLFF. The CDR3 DNA reads TGTGCCAGCAGCTTAGGCGCTAGCGGGGGCCTTACTTTGCTGTTCTTC. The chain couples TRBV7-2 to TRBJ2-1, with 10 nucleotides matching TRBD2. Losses at the gene ends were 1 base for V and 15 bases for J; bases not matched to a gene: 15. Germline-derived CDR1 and CDR2 are SGHTA and FQGNSA. This CDR3 is 16 amino acids long. Complete variable domain (other parts from reference TRBV7-2 and TRBJ2-1): GAGVSQSPSNKVTEKGKDVELRCDPISGHTALYWYRQSLGQGLEFLIYFQGNSAPDKSGLPSDRFSAERTGGSVSTLTIQRTQQEDSAVYLCASSLGASGGLTLLFFGPGTRLTVL.

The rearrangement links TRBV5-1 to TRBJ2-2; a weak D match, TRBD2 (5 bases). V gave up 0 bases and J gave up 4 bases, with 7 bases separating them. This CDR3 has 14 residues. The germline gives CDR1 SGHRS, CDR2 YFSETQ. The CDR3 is CASSLEDFTGELFF. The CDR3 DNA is TGCGCCAGCAGCTTGGAGGACTTCACCGGGGAGCTGTTTTTT.

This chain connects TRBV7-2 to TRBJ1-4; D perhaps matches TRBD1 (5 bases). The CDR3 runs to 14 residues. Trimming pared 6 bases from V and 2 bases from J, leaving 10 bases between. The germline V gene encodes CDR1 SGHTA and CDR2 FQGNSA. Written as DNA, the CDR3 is TGTGCCAGCAGGAGGGGCGCGACTAATGAAAAACTGTTTTTT. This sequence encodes CASRRGATNEKLFF.

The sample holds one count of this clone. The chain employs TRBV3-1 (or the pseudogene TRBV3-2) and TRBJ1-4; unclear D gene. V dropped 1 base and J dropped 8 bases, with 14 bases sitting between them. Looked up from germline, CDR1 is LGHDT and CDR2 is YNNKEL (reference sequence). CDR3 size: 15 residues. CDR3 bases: TGTGCCAGCAGCCAAGGTAGCAGGCAGCAGGAAAAACTGTTTTTT. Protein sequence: CASSQGSRQQEKLFF.

The CDR3 DNA reads as TGTGCCAGCAGTCCCTACCGGGTTCTCCCAGATACGCAGTATTTT. Amino acid sequence: CASSPYRVLPDTQYF. This chain connects TRBV27 to TRBJ2-3; D unresolved. The CDR3 is 15 amino acids. Trimming left V 5 bases short and J 4 bases short, with 16 bases between. CDR1 MNHEY and CDR2 SMNVEV come from the germline V gene (reference sequence).